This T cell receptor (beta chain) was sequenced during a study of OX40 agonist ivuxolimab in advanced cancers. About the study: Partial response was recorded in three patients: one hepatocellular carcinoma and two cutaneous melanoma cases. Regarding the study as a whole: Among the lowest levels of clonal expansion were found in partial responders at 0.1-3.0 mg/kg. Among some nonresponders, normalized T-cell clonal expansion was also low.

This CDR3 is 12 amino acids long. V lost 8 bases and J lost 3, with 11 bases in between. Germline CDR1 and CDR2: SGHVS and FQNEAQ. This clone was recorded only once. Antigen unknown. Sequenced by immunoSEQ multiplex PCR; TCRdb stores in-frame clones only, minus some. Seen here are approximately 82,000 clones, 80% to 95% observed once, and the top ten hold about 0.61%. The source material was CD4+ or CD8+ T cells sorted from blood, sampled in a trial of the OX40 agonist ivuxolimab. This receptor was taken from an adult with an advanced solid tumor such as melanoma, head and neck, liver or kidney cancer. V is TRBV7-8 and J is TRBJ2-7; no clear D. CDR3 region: CASALEDYEQYF. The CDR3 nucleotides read TGTGCCAGCGCGTTAGAAGACTACGAGCAGTACTTC.